This T cell receptor beta chain originates from a study of T cell responses to AZD1222 COVID-19 vaccine. Study-level results: It should be noted that donors were predominantly white British and more often female, and clonal diversity was possibly underestimated.

With regard to this clone: Its target is not known.

CDR1 and CDR2 (germline): SEHNR, FQNEAQ (reference sequence). The CDR3 sequence is 14 residues long. V lost 6 bases and J 0 bases, leaving 11 bases between the germline ends. Here immunoSEQ multiplex PCR was the method, and the copy in TCRdb shows in-frame clones only, minus some. The sample has 65,000 to 70,000 clones; about 80% are singletons. The sequence derives from an adult in good health. V is TRBV7-9 and J is TRBJ1-1; D uncertain. This specimen consisted of peripheral blood, obtained on day 0 of AZD1222 vaccination. The CDR3 is CASSPQALNTEAFF. The DNA for the CDR3 is TGTGCCAGCAGTCCCCAAGCTTTGAACACTGAAGCTTTCTTT.